These T cell receptor beta chains were read from a single sample in a study of OX40 agonist ivuxolimab in advanced cancers. Clones were read by immunoSEQ multiplex PCR, and TCRdb kept only the in-frame ones, dropping some. The sample lists some 37,000 clones; about nine tenths were seen once. The sample was CD4+ or CD8+ T cells sorted from blood, taken in a trial of the OX40 agonist ivuxolimab. The receptors stem from an adult with an advanced solid tumor such as melanoma, head and neck, liver or kidney cancer. Both conserved end residues are part of each CDR3. Fields, in order: D gene, J gene, V gene, clone size, CDR3 DNA, CDR3 protein. A D gene is named only where the DNA matches it firmly. Only part of the rows carry a size: once, few, many, or a class if the clone is expanded.

>NA|TRBJ2-1|TRBV7-9|NA
TGTGCCAGCAGCAGGGGCGGGGTCCTCAATGAGCAGTTCTTC
CASSRGGVLNEQFF
>TRBD1|TRBJ1-2|TRBV6-5|NA
TGTGCCAGCAGTTACGCCCCGACAGGGAACTATGGCTACACCTTC
CASSYAPTGNYGYTF
>TRBD1|TRBJ1-3|TRBV4-2|NA
TGTGCCAGCAGCCAAGGGGACAGAGGAAACACCATATATTTT
CASSQGDRGNTIYF
>TRBD2|TRBJ2-3|TRBV11-2|NA
TGTGCCAGCAGCGCCCGGAGGGCGGGGGTAGGAGATACGCAGTATTTT
CASSARRAGVGDTQYF
>NA|TRBJ1-2|TRBV30|NA
TGTGCCTGCCGAGGGGTGCAGAATGGCTACACCTTC
CACRGVQNGYTF
>NA|TRBJ1-6|TRBV25-1|few
TGTGCCAGCAGTGAATATCAGGGGTCCACCCTCCACTTT
CASSEYQGSTLHF
>NA|TRBJ2-7|TRBV4-2|NA
TGTGCCAGCAGCAGGGGCACGGAGACCTACGAGCAGTACTTC
CASSRGTETYEQYF
>TRBD2|TRBJ2-7|TRBV6-5|medium-sized
TGTGCCAGCAGTTTCCGGGAGGCCTACGAGCAGTACTTC
CASSFREAYEQYF
>NA|TRBJ2-7|TRBV15|NA
TGTGCCACCAGCACAGACAGACTCGCCAGCTCCTACGAGCAGTACTTC
CATSTDRLASSYEQYF
>NA|TRBJ2-7|TRBV6-1|NA
TGTGCCAGCAGTGAAGAGGGTCCCTCCTACGAGCAGTACTTC
CASSEEGPSYEQYF
>NA|TRBJ2-5|TRBV29-1|NA
TGCAGCGTTTCCCAGGAGACCCAGTACTTC
CSVSQETQYF
>NA|TRBJ2-5|TRBV7-8|once
TGTGCCAGCAGCTTTACCCGTATCAGGGGCCAAGAGACCCAGTACTTC
CASSFTRIRGQETQYF
>NA|TRBJ1-5|TRBV10-1|few
TGCGCCAGCAGTGTACGCAGGGTGGTGAGTCAGCCCCAGCATTTT
CASSVRRVVSQPQHF
>NA|TRBJ1-2|TRBV4-1|few
TGCGCCAGCAGCCAAGCAACAAGTGTTCCCTATGGCTACACCTTC
CASSQATSVPYGYTF
>TRBD2|TRBJ2-1|TRBV5-1|NA
TGCGCCAGCAGACCCCCTAGCGGGGGGAGCTCCTACAATGAGCAGTTCTTC
CASRPPSGGSSYNEQFF
>NA|TRBJ2-4|TRBV5-1|NA
TGCGCCAGCAGCCCCGACAGGTCGGAGGCCATTCAGTACTTC
CASSPDRSEAIQYF
>NA|TRBJ2-3|TRBV18|NA
TGTGCCAGCTCACCACAGGGGTCAGTTTTGGGAGATACGCAGTATTTT
CASSPQGSVLGDTQYF
>TRBD1|TRBJ1-2|TRBV5-6|NA
TGTGCCAGCAGCTTGAACAGGGGAAGAGGTGGCTACACCTTC
CASSLNRGRGGYTF
>NA|TRBJ2-1|TRBV27|NA
TGTGCCAGCGGCCTTGGCAGTGACAATGAGCAGTTCTTC
CASGLGSDNEQFF
>NA|TRBJ1-3|TRBV7-9|NA
TGTGCCAGCAGCTTAGAATCAGGGGCGGCTGGAAACACCATATATTTT
CASSLESGAAGNTIYF
>NA|TRBJ2-7|TRBV28|NA
TGTGCCAGCAGCTTGTGGGGGTTCGACTCCGAGCAGTACTTC
CASSLWGFDSEQYF
>NA|TRBJ2-3|TRBV7-8|NA
TGTGCCAGCAGCTTAGAGCAGGCCACAGATACGCAGTATTTT
CASSLEQATDTQYF
>NA|TRBJ2-4|TRBV7-8|NA
TGTGCCAGCAGCCCGGGGTGGGCCGAAAACATTCAGTACTTC
CASSPGWAENIQYF
>TRBD2|TRBJ2-1|TRBV4-2|NA
TGTGCCAGCAGCCAAGAGACGGGAGGTTATAGGGGAAACTTACGCAATGAGCAGTTCTTC
CASSQETGGYRGNLRNEQFF
>TRBD2|TRBJ2-5|TRBV28|NA
TGTGCCAGCAGTTTAGTCACTAGCGGGTTCCAAGAGACCCAGTACTTC
CASSLVTSGFQETQYF
>NA|TRBJ1-2|TRBV6-6|NA
TGTGCCAGCATCGACAGCAACTATGGCTACACCTTC
CASIDSNYGYTF
>NA|TRBJ2-2|TRBV7-7|once
TGTGCCAGCAGCCCCCAGGGTCCCGGGGAGCTGTTTTTT
CASSPQGPGELFF
>TRBD2|TRBJ2-7|TRBV27|NA
TGTGCCAGCAGTTTCTCCGGGACTAGGCTATACTTC
CASSFSGTRLYF
>TRBD1|TRBJ1-1|TRBV7-2|NA
TGTGCCAGCATCCCCAGGAGGGGGCAGGGCGGTGAAGCTTTCTTT
CASIPRRGQGGEAFF
>NA|TRBJ1-1|TRBV5-1|once
TGCGCCAGCAGCCGTCAGGCTCCCGAGAACACTGAAGCTTTCTTT
CASSRQAPENTEAFF
>NA|TRBJ1-2|TRBV2|NA
TGTGCCAGGGATAAATTGAGACAGAGCTATGGCTACACCTTC
CARDKLRQSYGYTF
>NA|TRBJ2-7|TRBV5-1|once
TGCGCCAGCAGCTTGATGACAGGAGGATCCTACGAGCAGTACTTC
CASSLMTGGSYEQYF
>NA|TRBJ1-5|TRBV18|NA
TGTGCCAGCTCACCGTCCCCGGTCAGGTTTTTAAAGAGGAGCAATCAGCCCCAGCATTTT
CASSPSPVRFLKRSNQPQHF
>NA|TRBJ2-2|TRBV2|NA
TGTGCCAGCAGTTTAGTCGGGGAGCTGTTTTTT
CASSLVGELFF
>NA|TRBJ1-4|TRBV28|NA
TGTGCCAGCAGTTCGGTTAGCTTATCTGAAAAACTGTTTTTT
CASSSVSLSEKLFF
>NA|TRBJ2-7|TRBV27|NA
TGTGCCAGCCGGGCTCATAGCTCCTACGAGCAGTACTTC
CASRAHSSYEQYF
>NA|TRBJ2-5|TRBV19|NA
TGTGCCAGTAGTATAGGGGAAGGGTTAGGGGAAGAGACCCAGTACTTC
CASSIGEGLGEETQYF
>TRBD1|TRBJ1-2|TRBV28|NA
TGTGCCACACAGGGGGCGCGAAACTATGGCTACACCTTC
CATQGARNYGYTF